The sequence of this T cell receptor (beta chain) was determined in a study of blood T cell repertoires in COVID-19. Study at large: Collection of acute and convalescent COVID-19 samples took place in the United States, Italy and Spain. T cells, B-cell-depleted T cells, or PBMCs supplied cDNA or gDNA.

V gave up 6 bases and J gave up 6 bases; unmatched junction bases: 6. Germline CDR1 reads SNHLY; CDR2 reads FYNNEI. The CDR3 is 16 amino acids. Authors' methods: Reference gene primer amplification gave estimated nucleated cell counts. Here immunoSEQ multiplex PCR was the method, and the copy in TCRdb shows in-frame clones only, minus some. The V and J calls and clone size were taken over from that table, and D and trimming were inferred from the DNA. Among roughly 36,000 clones listed, about 90% were seen once. The receptor was isolated from a man aged 50-60 years with active or convalescent COVID-19. The genes are TRBV2 and TRBJ2-2, with 14 bases aligning to TRBD2. The sequenced sample consisted of peripheral blood. The CDR3 protein is CASRLTSGRASGELFF. CDR3 DNA sequence: TGTGCCAGCAGACTGACTAGCGGGAGGGCATCCGGGGAGCTGTTTTTT.